These 6 T cell receptor beta chains originate from one sample sequenced in a study of cytomegalovirus exposure and HLA in healthy donors. Profiling relied on immunoSEQ multiplex PCR, and the TCRdb table lists in-frame clones only, not all of them. The sample lists about 130,000 clones, approximately 80% seen once, with 25% to 30% in the top ten. Input material: PBMCs. Source of these receptors: a man aged 30 to 39 in good health and CMV-seropositive.

Concerning this clone itself: Other DNA sequences in the same sample also yield this CDR3. The V gene is TRBV6-6, the J gene TRBJ1-2, with D uncertain. Trimming stripped 2 bases from V and 8 bases from J, with 6 bases between. The CDR3 sequence is 11 residues long. Germline values: CDR1 MNHNY, CDR2 SVGAGI (reference sequence). The CDR3, as DNA: TGTGCCAGCAGTTACGGCGGGGGCTACACCTTC. The encoded protein is CASSYGGGYTF.

DNA for the CDR3: TGCGCCAGCAGCCCGCGACCCGGGGGGACCACAGATACGCAGTATTTT. Translating gives CASSPRPGGTTDTQYF. The chain recombines TRBV5-1 with TRBJ2-3; 7 positions match TRBD2. CDR3 length: 16 amino acids. The germline V gene encodes CDR1 SGHRS and CDR2 YFSETQ. V lost 4 bases, J lost 2 bases, and 10 bases stayed unmatched. Drawing the rest from reference TRBV5-1 and TRBJ2-3, the complete variable domain is KAGVTQTPRYLIKTRGQQVTLSCSPISGHRSVSWYQQTPGQGLQFLFEYFSETQRNKGNFPGRFSGRQFSNSRSEMNVSTLELGDSALYLCASSPRPGGTTDTQYFGPGTRLTVL.

This sequence joins TRBV10-3 and TRBJ2-7, with 7 bases identical to TRBD1. The CDR3 consists of 16 residues. The germline gives CDR1 ENHRY, CDR2 SYGVKD. J gave up 4 bases and V 3 bases, and 12 bases lay outside the gene matches. The CDR3 protein is CAISDSDRVLSYEQYF. In DNA form, the CDR3 reads TGTGCCATCAGTGATTCAGACAGGGTCTTGAGTTACGAGCAGTACTTC.

The rearrangement uses TRBV5-1 and TRBJ1-1, with D hard to call. Deletions cut 3 bases from V and 0 bases from J, with 15 bases between. In germline, CDR1 is SGHRS, CDR2 YFSETQ. The CDR3 spans 16 residues. This CDR3 is CASSSGGQVMNTEAFF. CDR3 DNA sequence: TGCGCCAGCAGCTCGGGAGGGCAGGTAATGAACACTGAAGCTTTCTTT.

The J gene is TRBJ2-1, the V gene TRBV5-1; perhaps TRBD2 as D (6 bases). V was shortened by 0 bases and J by 2 bases, with 9 bases between the two germline ends. The CDR3 is 15 residues long. Germline loops: CDR1 SGHRS, CDR2 YFSETQ. The CDR3 DNA reads TGCGCCAGCAGCTTGGAGGGAGGAACCTACAATGAGCAGTTCTTC. This gives the protein CASSLEGGTYNEQFF.

The chain carries TRBV11-2 and TRBJ2-2; a possible D gene is TRBD2 (6 bases). The CDR3 runs to 16 residues. Trimming took 2 bases from V and 2 from J, leaving 12 bases between them. CDR1 SGHAT and CDR2 FQNNGV come from the germline V gene. Written as DNA, the CDR3 is TGTGCCAGCAGCTTAACGCCGGGACTTAACACCGGGGAGCTGTTTTTT. Translated: CASSLTPGLNTGELFF.